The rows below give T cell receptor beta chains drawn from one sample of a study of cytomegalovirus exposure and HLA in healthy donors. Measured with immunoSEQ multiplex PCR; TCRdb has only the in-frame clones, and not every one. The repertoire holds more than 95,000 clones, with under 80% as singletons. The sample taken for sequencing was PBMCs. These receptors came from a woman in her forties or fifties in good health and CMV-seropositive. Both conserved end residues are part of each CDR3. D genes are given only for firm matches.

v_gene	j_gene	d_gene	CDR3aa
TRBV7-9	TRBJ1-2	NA	CASSPDSPVSYGYTF
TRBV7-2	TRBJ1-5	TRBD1	CASSSGQGWSQPQHF
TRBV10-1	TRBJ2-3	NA	CASSNRAGGLSTDTQYF
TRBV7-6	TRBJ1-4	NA	CASSSGLSPDFRLFF
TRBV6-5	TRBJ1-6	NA	CASQSQGSYNSPLHF
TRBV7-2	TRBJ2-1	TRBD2	CASTLAGLSSYNEQFF
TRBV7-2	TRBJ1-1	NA	CASSLEGRVNTEAFF
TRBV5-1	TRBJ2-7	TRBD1	CASSNRQGGLGEQYF
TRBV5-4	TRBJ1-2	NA	CASSPDRANYGYTF
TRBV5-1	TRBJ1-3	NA	CASSSGLIGSGNTIYF
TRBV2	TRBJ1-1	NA	CASSVPAGYTEAFF
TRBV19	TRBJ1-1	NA	CASSKGMGTEAFF
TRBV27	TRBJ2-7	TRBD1	CASSFYRGSYEQYF
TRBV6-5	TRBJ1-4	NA	CASGKTASNEKLFF
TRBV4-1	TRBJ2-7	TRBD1	CASSRGQGLDYEQYF
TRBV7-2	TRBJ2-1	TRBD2	CASSSLAGGDNEQFF
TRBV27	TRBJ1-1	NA	CASSAAGGATEAFF
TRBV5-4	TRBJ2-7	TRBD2	CASSLGLAGVSEQYF
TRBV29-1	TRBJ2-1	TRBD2	CSVEPGLAGPGLNEQFF
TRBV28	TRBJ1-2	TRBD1	CASSLGGTGGYGYTF
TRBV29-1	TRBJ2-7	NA	CSVVWSRGSYEQYF
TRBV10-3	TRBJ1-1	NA	CVISESQANTEAFF